This is a list of T cell receptor beta chains from one sample in a study of cytomegalovirus exposure and HLA in healthy donors. The repertoire was sequenced with immunoSEQ multiplex PCR; TCRdb's copy has only in-frame clones and lacks some. This repertoire includes more than 70,000 clones. Source material: PBMCs. These receptors all come from a woman aged 55-69 years in good health and CMV-seronegative. The CDR3 runs from the conserved cysteine through the conserved F or W. Each record gives: J gene, V gene, D gene, CDR3 protein, CDR3 DNA. D genes are given only for firm matches.

TRBJ1-1,TRBV11-3,.,CASSFGGRDTEAFF,TGTGCCAGCAGCTTCGGGGGGAGGGACACTGAAGCTTTCTTT
TRBJ2-1,TRBV7-2,TRBD2,CASSLWGGNEQFF,TGTGCCAGCAGCTTATGGGGGGGTAATGAGCAGTTCTTC
TRBJ2-7,TRBV28,.,CASSLQEPMYEQYF,TGTGCCAGCAGTTTACAGGAACCGATGTACGAGCAGTACTTC
TRBJ1-5,TRBV6-1,.,CASSESRNQPQHF,TGTGCCAGCAGTGAAAGCCGCAATCAGCCCCAGCATTTT
TRBJ2-3,TRBV5-8,.,CASSSPAGPTDTQYF,TGTGCCAGCAGCTCCCCAGCGGGCCCTACAGATACGCAGTATTTT
TRBJ1-1,TRBV30,TRBD1,CAWNSGGFAEAFF,TGTGCCTGGAATTCAGGGGGCTTTGCTGAAGCTTTCTTT
TRBJ2-1,TRBV28,.,CASSFAPGLNNEQFF,TGTGCCAGCAGTTTTGCCCCAGGACTGAATAATGAGCAGTTCTTC
TRBJ2-7,TRBV10-1,.,CATRTGDEQYF,TGCGCCACCCGTACGGGGGACGAGCAGTACTTC
TRBJ1-5,TRBV28,.,CASSQGRGQPQHF,TGTGCCAGCAGTCAGGGGAGGGGTCAGCCCCAGCATTTT
TRBJ1-5,TRBV29-1,.,CSVVGQVGQPQHF,TGCAGCGTTGTTGGCCAGGTGGGTCAGCCCCAGCATTTT
TRBJ2-5,TRBV19,TRBD2,CASRAGGETQYF,TGTGCCAGCAGGGCGGGAGGGGAGACCCAGTACTTC
TRBJ2-6,TRBV5-1,.,CASSWAGGIGANVLTF,TGCGCCAGCAGCTGGGCAGGGGGGATTGGGGCCAACGTCCTGACTTTC
TRBJ2-7,TRBV27,.,CASGVAAYEQYF,TGTGCCAGCGGAGTTGCAGCCTACGAGCAGTACTTC
TRBJ2-7,TRBV5-1,.,CASSDSTYEQYF,TGCGCCAGCTCGGACAGCACCTACGAGCAGTACTTC
TRBJ1-2,TRBV19,.,CASRGGPPLDGYTF,TGTGCCAGTCGGGGGGGACCTCCCCTGGATGGCTACACCTTC
TRBJ2-5,TRBV13,TRBD2,CASSLFMGELAGHQETQYF,TGTGCCAGCAGCTTATTTATGGGGGAGCTAGCGGGGCACCAAGAGACCCAGTACTTC
TRBJ2-2,TRBV5-1,TRBD1,CASSLVGQGAWTGELFF,TGCGCCAGCAGCTTGGTCGGCCAGGGGGCGTGGACCGGGGAGCTGTTTTTT
TRBJ2-2,TRBV5-1,TRBD2,CASSYGTSGMVGELFF,TGCGCCAGCTCCTATGGGACTAGCGGGATGGTCGGGGAGCTGTTTTTT
TRBJ2-7,TRBV18,TRBD1,CASSLGQENEQYF,TGTGCCAGCTCACTAGGACAGGAAAACGAGCAGTACTTC
TRBJ1-5,TRBV28,.,CASSLTENYQPQHF,TGTGCCAGCAGTTTAACTGAGAATTATCAGCCCCAGCATTTT
TRBJ1-2,TRBV15,TRBD1,CATSGDRVGNGYTF,TGTGCCACCAGCGGCGACAGGGTGGGTAACGGCTACACCTTC
TRBJ2-2,TRBV9,TRBD2,CASSVVAGVTGELFF,TGTGCCAGCAGCGTAGTAGCGGGGGTCACCGGGGAGCTGTTTTTT